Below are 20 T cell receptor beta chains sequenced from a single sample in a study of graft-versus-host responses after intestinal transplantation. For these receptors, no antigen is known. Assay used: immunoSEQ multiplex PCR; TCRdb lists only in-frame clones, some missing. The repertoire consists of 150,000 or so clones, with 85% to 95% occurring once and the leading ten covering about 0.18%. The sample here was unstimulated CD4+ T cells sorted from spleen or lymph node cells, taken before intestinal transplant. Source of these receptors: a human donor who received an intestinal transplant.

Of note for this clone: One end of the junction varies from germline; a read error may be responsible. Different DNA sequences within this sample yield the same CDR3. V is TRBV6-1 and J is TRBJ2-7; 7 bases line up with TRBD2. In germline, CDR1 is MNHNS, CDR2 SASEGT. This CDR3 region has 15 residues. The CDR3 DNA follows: TGCGCCAGCAGCGGCGGGGGTTTCCCTACATACGAGCAGTACTTC. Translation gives CASSGGGFPTYEQYF.

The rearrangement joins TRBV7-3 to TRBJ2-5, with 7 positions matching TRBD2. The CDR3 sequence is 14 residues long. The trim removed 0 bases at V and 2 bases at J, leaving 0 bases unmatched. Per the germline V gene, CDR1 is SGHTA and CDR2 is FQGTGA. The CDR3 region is CASSLTGGQETQYF. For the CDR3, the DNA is TGTGCCAGCAGCTTAACGGGAGGGCAAGAGACCCAGTACTTC.

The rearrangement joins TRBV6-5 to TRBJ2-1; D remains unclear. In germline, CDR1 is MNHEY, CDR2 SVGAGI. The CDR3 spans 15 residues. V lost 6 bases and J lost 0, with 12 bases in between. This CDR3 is CASRTGFYSYNEQFF. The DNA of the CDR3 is TGTGCCAGCAGGACTGGGTTTTACTCCTACAATGAGCAGTTCTTC.

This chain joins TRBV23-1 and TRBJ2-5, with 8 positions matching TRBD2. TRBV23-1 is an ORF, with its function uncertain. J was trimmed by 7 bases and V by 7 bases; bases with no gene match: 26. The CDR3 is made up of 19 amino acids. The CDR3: CASTPRGGRVILVCRTQYF. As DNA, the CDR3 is TGCGCCAGCACCCCCCGGGGGGGGCGGGTTATATTGGTGTGCCGGACCCAGTACTTC.

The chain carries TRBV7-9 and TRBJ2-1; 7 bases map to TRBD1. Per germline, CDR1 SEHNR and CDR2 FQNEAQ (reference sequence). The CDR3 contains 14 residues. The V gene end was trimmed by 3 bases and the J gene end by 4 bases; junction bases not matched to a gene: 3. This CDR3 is CASSFGDRYNEQFF. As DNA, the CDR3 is TGTGCCAGCAGCTTTGGGGACAGATACAATGAGCAGTTCTTC. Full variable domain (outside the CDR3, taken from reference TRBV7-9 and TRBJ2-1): DTGVSQNPRHKITKRGQNVTFRCDPISEHNRLYWYRQTLGQGPEFLTYFQNEAQLEKSRLLSDRFSAERPKGSFSTLEIQRTEQGDSAMYLCASSFGDRYNEQFFGPGTRLTVL.

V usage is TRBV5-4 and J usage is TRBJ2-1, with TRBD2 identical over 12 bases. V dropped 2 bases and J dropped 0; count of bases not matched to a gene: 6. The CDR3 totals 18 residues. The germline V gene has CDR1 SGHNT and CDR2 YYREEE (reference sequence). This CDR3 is CASSLGTSGPSSYNEQFF. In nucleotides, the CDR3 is TGTGCCAGCAGCTTAGGGACTAGCGGGCCTAGCTCCTACAATGAGCAGTTCTTC.

This CDR3 is CASSTSGSATDTQYF. DNA of the CDR3: TGTGCCAGCAGCACTAGCGGGAGTGCGACAGATACGCAGTATTTT. V and J are TRBV7-2 and TRBJ2-3; 11 nucleotides line up with TRBD2. CDR3 length equals 15 residues. Germline CDR1 reads SGHTA; CDR2 reads FQGNSA. Unmatched junction bases numbered 4, after V lost 5 bases and J lost 3 bases.

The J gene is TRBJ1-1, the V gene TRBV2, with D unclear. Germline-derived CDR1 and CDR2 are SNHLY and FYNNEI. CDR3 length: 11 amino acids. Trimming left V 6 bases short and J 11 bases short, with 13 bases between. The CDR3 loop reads CASSEKLSAFF. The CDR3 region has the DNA TGTGCCAGCAGCGAAAAGCTCTCGGCTTTCTTT. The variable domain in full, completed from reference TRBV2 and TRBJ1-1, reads EPEVTQTPSHQVTQMGQEVILRCVPISNHLYFYWYRQILGQKVEFLVSFYNNEISEKSEIFDDQFSVERPDGSNFTLKIRSTKLEDSAMYFCASSEKLSAFFGQGTRLTVV.

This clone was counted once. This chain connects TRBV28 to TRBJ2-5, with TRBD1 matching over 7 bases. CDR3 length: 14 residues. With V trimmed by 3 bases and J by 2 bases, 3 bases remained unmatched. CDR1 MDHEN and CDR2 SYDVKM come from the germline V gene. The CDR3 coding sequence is TGTGCCAGCAGTTTGGCAGGGGGTCAAGAGACCCAGTACTTC. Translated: CASSLAGGQETQYF. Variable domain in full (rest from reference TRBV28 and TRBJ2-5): DVKVTQSSRYLVKRTGEKVFLECVQDMDHENMFWYRQDPGLGLRLIYFSYDVKMKEKGDIPEGYSVSREKKERFSLILESASTNQTSMYLCASSLAGGQETQYFGPGTRLLVL.

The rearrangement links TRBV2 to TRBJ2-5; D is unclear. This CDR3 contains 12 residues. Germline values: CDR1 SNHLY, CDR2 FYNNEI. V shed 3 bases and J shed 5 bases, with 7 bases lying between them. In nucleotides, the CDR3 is TGTGCCAGCAGTGAGGGGTGGGAGACCCAGTACTTC. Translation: CASSEGWETQYF. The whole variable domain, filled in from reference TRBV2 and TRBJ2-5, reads EPEVTQTPSHQVTQMGQEVILRCVPISNHLYFYWYRQILGQKVEFLVSFYNNEISEKSEIFDDQFSVERPDGSNFTLKIRSTKLEDSAMYFCASSEGWETQYFGPGTRLLVL.

The CDR3 bases are TGTGCCTGGAGGGAAACTAGCGGGAGTGGCGAGCAGTACTTC. Its protein is CAWRETSGSGEQYF. The chain joins TRBV30 to TRBJ2-7; 11 bases are a match to TRBD2. The length of the CDR3 is 14 residues. Germline CDR1 GTSNPN, CDR2 SVGIG (reference sequence). Trimming took 3 bases from V and 6 from J; bases not matched to a gene: 7.

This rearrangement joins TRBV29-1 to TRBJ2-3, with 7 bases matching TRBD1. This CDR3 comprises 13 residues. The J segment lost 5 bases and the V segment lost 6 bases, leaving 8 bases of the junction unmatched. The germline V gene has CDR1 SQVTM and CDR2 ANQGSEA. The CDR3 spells CSVSRQGRDTQYF. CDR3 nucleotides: TGCAGCGTCAGTAGACAGGGCCGAGATACGCAGTATTTT.

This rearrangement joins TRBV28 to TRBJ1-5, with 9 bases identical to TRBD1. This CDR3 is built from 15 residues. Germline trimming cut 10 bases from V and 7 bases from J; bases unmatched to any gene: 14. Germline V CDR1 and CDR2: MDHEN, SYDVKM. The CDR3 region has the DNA TGTGCCACCGGGGGGTCTACAGGGGGCGGACAGCCCCAGCATTTT. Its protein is CATGGSTGGGQPQHF. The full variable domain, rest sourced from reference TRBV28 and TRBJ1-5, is DVKVTQSSRYLVKRTGEKVFLECVQDMDHENMFWYRQDPGLGLRLIYFSYDVKMKEKGDIPEGYSVSREKKERFSLILESASTNQTSMYLCATGGSTGGGQPQHFGDGTRLSIL.

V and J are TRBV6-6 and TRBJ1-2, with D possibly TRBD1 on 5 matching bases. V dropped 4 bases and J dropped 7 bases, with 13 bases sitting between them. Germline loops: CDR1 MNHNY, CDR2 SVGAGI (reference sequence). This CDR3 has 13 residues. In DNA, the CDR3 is TGTGCCAGCAGTTCTACAGGTCTAAGTGGCTACACCTTC. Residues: CASSSTGLSGYTF.

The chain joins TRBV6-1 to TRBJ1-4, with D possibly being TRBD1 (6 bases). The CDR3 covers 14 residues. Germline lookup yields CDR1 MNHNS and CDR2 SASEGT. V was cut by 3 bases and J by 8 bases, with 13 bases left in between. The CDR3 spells CASSDRGAVEKLFF. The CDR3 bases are TGTGCCAGCAGTGATAGGGGGGCTGTAGAAAAACTGTTTTTT.

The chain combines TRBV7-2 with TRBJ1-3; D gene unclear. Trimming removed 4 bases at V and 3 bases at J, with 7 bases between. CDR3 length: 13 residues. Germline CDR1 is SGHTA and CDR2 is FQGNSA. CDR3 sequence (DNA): TGTGCCAGCAGCTCCTCCGGTGGAAACACCATATATTTT. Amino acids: CASSSSGGNTIYF.

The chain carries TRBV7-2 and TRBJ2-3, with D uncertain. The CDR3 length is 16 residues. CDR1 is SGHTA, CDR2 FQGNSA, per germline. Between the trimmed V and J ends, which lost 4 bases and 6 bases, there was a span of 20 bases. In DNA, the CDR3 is TGTGCCAGCAGCTCCCCTGGGCTTACACTTCGGGATACGCAGTATTTT. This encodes CASSSPGLTLRDTQYF.

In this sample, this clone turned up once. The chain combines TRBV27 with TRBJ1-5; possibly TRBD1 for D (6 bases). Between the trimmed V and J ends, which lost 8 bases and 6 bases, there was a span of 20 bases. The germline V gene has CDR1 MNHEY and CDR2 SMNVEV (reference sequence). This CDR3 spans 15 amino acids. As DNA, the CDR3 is TGTGCCAGCTCCCTAGAGGGGGGGGGACCTCAGCCCCAGCATTTT. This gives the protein CASSLEGGGPQPQHF.

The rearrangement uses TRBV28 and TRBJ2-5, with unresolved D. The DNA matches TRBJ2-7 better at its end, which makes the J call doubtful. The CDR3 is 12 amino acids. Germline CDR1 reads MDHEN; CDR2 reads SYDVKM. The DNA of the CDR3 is TGTGCCAGCAGTTTCATTGCCTACGAGCAGTACTTC. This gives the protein CASSFIAYEQYF.

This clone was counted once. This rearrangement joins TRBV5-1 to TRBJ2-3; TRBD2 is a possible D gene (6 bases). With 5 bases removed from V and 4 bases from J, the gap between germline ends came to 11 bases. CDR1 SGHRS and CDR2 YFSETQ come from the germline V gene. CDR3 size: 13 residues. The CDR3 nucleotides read TGCGCCAGCAGGCGGAGCGGGCCAGATACGCAGTATTTT. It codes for CASRRSGPDTQYF.